Each of the 25 T cell receptor beta chains below was sequenced from the same sample in a study of blood T cells in healthy people across ages. Sample-barcoded 5' priming and a J-beta primer mix drove a second PCR of roughly 6 to 12 cycles. From the 5' RACE reads, TCRdb called clonotypes with MiXCR, one entry per CDR3 protein. The profile shows 1.8 million or so distinct CDR3 sequences, about two fifths of them singletons. The specimen sequenced was blood. These receptor sequences come from a human donor in good health.

In this sample, this clonotype turned up a few times. V is TRBV7-8 and J is TRBJ2-3, with 8 bases that match TRBD1. This CDR3 contains 17 residues. Germline V lookup: CDR1 SGHVS, CDR2 FQNEAQ. The V gene end was trimmed by 5 bases and the J gene end by 3 bases; junction bases not matched to a gene: 13. The CDR3 nucleotides read TGTGCCAGCAGCCCCCTGAGGACAGGGAGTGTAACAGATACGCAGTATTTT. Amino acid sequence: CASSPLRTGSVTDTQYF.

The chain employs TRBV10-3 and TRBJ1-1; D is perhaps TRBD1 (5 bases). Trimming stripped 0 bases from V and 0 bases from J, with 8 bases between. CDR3 length: 15 amino acids. CDR1 is ENHRY, CDR2 SYGVKD, per germline. The CDR3 nucleotides read TGTGCCATCAGTGAGTCGGGGGGATTGAACACTGAAGCTTTCTTT. Amino acids: CAISESGGLNTEAFF.

The CDR3 DNA sequence: TGTGCCAGCAGGGGACAGGAGACCTACGAGCAGTACTTC. It yields the protein CASRGQETYEQYF. This chain joins TRBV6-2 or TRBV6-3 and TRBJ2-7, with TRBD1 matching over 8 bases. The CDR3 is 13 amino acids. The ends lost 6 bases at V and 2 bases at J; junction bases unmatched: 3. The germline V gene encodes CDR1 MNHEY and CDR2 SVGEGT.

This rearrangement joins TRBV7-9 to TRBJ1-2, with D possibly being TRBD1 (5 bases). Looked up from germline, CDR1 is SEHNR and CDR2 is FQNEAQ (reference sequence). The CDR3 has 15 amino acids. Trimming left V 5 bases short and J 4 bases short, with 17 bases between. CDR3 amino acids: CASSHLSRDFYGYTF. In DNA, the CDR3 is TGTGCCAGCAGCCATCTCTCCCGGGACTTCTATGGCTACACCTTC. Using reference TRBV7-9 and TRBJ1-2 for the parts outside the CDR3, the full variable domain is DTGVSQNPRHKITKRGQNVTFRCDPISEHNRLYWYRQTLGQGPEFLTYFQNEAQLEKSRLLSDRFSAERPKGSFSTLEIQRTEQGDSAMYLCASSHLSRDFYGYTFGSGTRLTVV.

This clonotype was seen a few times. This chain connects TRBV4-2 to TRBJ2-7; D call uncertain. Germline V gives CDR1 LGHNA, CDR2 YNFKEQ. The CDR3 sequence is 14 residues long. V was clipped by 1 base and J by 7 bases, with 14 bases between them. The CDR3: CASSQGTESEEQYF. In nucleotides, the CDR3 is TGTGCCAGCAGCCAAGGAACGGAGTCTGAAGAGCAGTACTTC.

This chain connects TRBV11-3 to TRBJ2-1, with D possibly called TRBD1 or TRBD2 (5 bases each). CDR1 and CDR2 (germline): SGHNT, YENEEA. With 3 bases removed from V and 7 bases from J, the gap between germline ends came to 16 bases. This CDR3 region has 15 residues. The CDR3 loop reads CASSFDYPWGNEQFF. The DNA for the CDR3 is TGTGCCAGCAGCTTTGACTACCCATGGGGGAATGAGCAGTTCTTC.

The chain carries TRBV20-1 and TRBJ2-7, with TRBD2 matching over 10 bases. The CDR3 has 14 residues. J was trimmed by 1 base and V by 5 bases; bases with no gene match: 5. The germline V gene encodes CDR1 DFQATT and CDR2 SNEGSKA (reference sequence). The CDR3 is CSALPSGGSYEQYF. For the CDR3, the DNA is TGCAGTGCTCTACCTAGCGGGGGTTCCTACGAGCAGTACTTC.

The rearrangement uses TRBV18 and TRBJ2-4; 7 bases are a match to TRBD1. V lost 9 bases, J lost 5 bases, and 10 bases stayed unmatched. Germline V gene lookup returns CDR1 KGHSH and CDR2 LQKENI. This CDR3 comprises 14 residues. CDR3: CASSDRDGENIQYF. The CDR3, as DNA: TGTGCCAGTTCCGACAGGGATGGGGAAAACATTCAGTACTTC. The whole variable domain, remainder taken from reference TRBV18 and TRBJ2-4, is NAGVMQNPRHLVRRRGQEARLRCSPMKGHSHVYWYRQLPEEGLKFMVYLQKENIIDESGMPKERFSAEFPKEGPSILRIQQVVRGDSAAYFCASSDRDGENIQYFGAGTRLSVL.

The chain employs TRBV12-3 or TRBV12-4 and TRBJ2-1, with unresolved D. The CDR3 covers 10 residues. V was pared by 5 bases and J by 10 bases, with 6 bases between. The DNA of the CDR3 is TGTGCCAGCAGTATCTACGAGCAGTTCTTC. Its translation is CASSIYEQFF.

The chain recombines TRBV6-4 with TRBJ1-2; D is possibly TRBD1 (5 bases). The V end lost 6 bases, the J end lost 5 bases, and 13 bases lay between the germline ends. The CDR3 has 13 amino acids. Germline loops: CDR1 MRHNA, CDR2 SNTAGT. Here the CDR3 reads CASSVREGYGYTF. CDR3 sequence (DNA): TGTGCCAGCAGCGTCAGGGAAGGTTATGGCTACACCTTC.

The rearrangement uses TRBV12-3 or TRBV12-4 and TRBJ2-3, with D perhaps assigned TRBD1 or TRBD2 (5 bases each). This CDR3 region has 16 residues. V lost 5 bases and J lost 1, with 16 bases in between. CDR3 residues: CASSPLRDHRTDTQYF. DNA for the CDR3: TGTGCCAGCAGTCCGCTCCGGGACCACCGCACAGATACGCAGTATTTT.

This clonotype was seen more than once but under ten times. The genes are TRBV5-1 and TRBJ2-4; unclear D gene. The germline V gene encodes CDR1 SGHRS and CDR2 YFSETQ. V dropped 4 bases and J dropped 13 bases, with 18 bases sitting between them. The length of the CDR3 is 13 residues. For the CDR3, the DNA is TGCGCCAGCAGCCCGATGGACCCCCTTGAGCAGTACTTC. This codes for CASSPMDPLEQYF.

CDR3 residues: CASSLAGGPGKLFF. CDR3 nucleotide sequence: TGTGCCAGCAGTTTAGCCGGGGGCCCAGGAAAACTGTTTTTT. The chain employs TRBV12-3 or TRBV12-4 and TRBJ1-4; possible D gene TRBD1, 6 bases. The CDR3 covers 14 residues. V gave up 0 bases and J gave up 10 bases, with 12 bases separating them.

This clonotype has more than one count but fewer than ten. The chain has TRBV20-1 and TRBJ1-5, with D tentatively TRBD1 (6 bases). The germline V and J ends were trimmed by 3 bases and 4 bases, with 13 bases remaining between them. Germline V CDR1 and CDR2: DFQATT, SNEGSKA (reference sequence). This CDR3 comprises 14 residues. CDR3 residues: CSASNQGRNQPQHF. CDR3 coding DNA: TGCAGTGCTAGTAATCAGGGGAGGAATCAGCCCCAGCATTTT.

This clonotype was observed a few times. V gene TRBV7-2 combines with J gene TRBJ2-7, with D hard to call. This CDR3 spans 13 amino acids. V dropped 0 bases and J dropped 4 bases, with 7 bases sitting between them. CDR1 SGHTA and CDR2 FQGNSA come from the germline V gene. The CDR3 is CASSLAHGYEQYF. The DNA for the CDR3 is TGTGCCAGCAGCTTAGCGCATGGGTACGAGCAGTACTTC.

The chain links TRBV5-1 to TRBJ2-5; tentatively, D is TRBD1 (6 bases). From germline, CDR1 is SGHRS and CDR2 YFSETQ. This CDR3 spans 15 amino acids. Trimming stripped 3 bases from V and 5 bases from J, with 17 bases between. Written as DNA, the CDR3 is TGCGCCAGCAGCTACCTACAGGGAGATGGGGAGACCCAGTACTTC. Encoded protein: CASSYLQGDGETQYF.

This clonotype was counted between two and nine times. The chain recombines TRBV15 with TRBJ2-7; maybe TRBD1 (8 bases). Trimming removed 7 bases at V and 6 bases at J, with 16 bases between. Germline V gene sequence: CDR1 LNHNV, CDR2 YYDKDF (reference sequence). The CDR3 contains 13 residues. In nucleotides, the CDR3 is TGTGCCACCACCTACAGGGGGGGTGGCGAGCAGTACTTC. This gives the protein CATTYRGGGEQYF.

The rearrangement joins TRBV9 to TRBJ2-7; TRBD1 matches at 7 bases. This CDR3 is built from 15 residues. J lost 2 bases, V lost 4 bases, and 9 bases had no gene match. Germline lookup yields CDR1 SGDLS and CDR2 YYNGEE. The CDR3 DNA follows: TGTGCCAGCAGCCTCTATGGGGGACAGCCCTACGAGCAGTACTTC. It translates to CASSLYGGQPYEQYF.

CDR3 sequence: CASSYGGTSAEPQHF. CDR3 bases: TGTGCCAGCAGTTACGGGGGAACCAGCGCGGAGCCCCAGCATTTT. The chain has TRBV6-2 or TRBV6-3 and TRBJ1-5, with D possibly TRBD1 on 5 matching bases. The CDR3 totals 15 residues. V was cut by 2 bases and J by 8 bases, with 16 bases left in between. Germline loops: CDR1 MNHEY, CDR2 SVGEGT.

This clonotype was found a few times. The chain recombines TRBV2 with TRBJ2-1; 9 nucleotides align to TRBD2. In germline, CDR1 is SNHLY, CDR2 FYNNEI. V was clipped by 7 bases and J by 3 bases; unmatched bases: 13. The CDR3 length is 17 residues. CDR3 DNA sequence: TGTGCCAGCAAGTTGATGGTACTAGCGGGTTACTACAATGAGCAGTTCTTC. Translation: CASKLMVLAGYYNEQFF.

This clonotype turned up a few times. This sequence joins TRBV12-3 or TRBV12-4 and TRBJ2-6; D is perhaps TRBD1 (5 bases). The ends were cut back, 5 bases at V and 2 bases at J, with 13 bases in the middle. The CDR3 is 16 amino acids. The CDR3 sequence is CASSHHQGAGANVLTF. CDR3 nucleotide sequence: TGTGCCAGCAGTCATCACCAGGGCGCTGGGGCCAACGTCCTGACTTTC.

V is TRBV4-3 and J is TRBJ1-2; possible D gene TRBD1, 6 bases. The CDR3 has 17 amino acids. With 1 base removed from V and 0 bases from J, the gap between germline ends came to 15 bases. Per germline, CDR1 LGHNA and CDR2 YSLEER. CDR3 nucleotides: TGCGCCAGCAGCCAAGCTCGCGCGGGGGCCCCTAACTATGGCTACACCTTC. Encoded protein: CASSQARAGAPNYGYTF.

This clonotype was observed a few times. This chain links TRBV6-2 or TRBV6-3 with TRBJ2-1; 8 bases are shared with TRBD1. In germline, CDR1 is MNHEY, CDR2 SVGEGT. The CDR3 consists of 15 residues. V shed 4 bases and J 4 bases; nucleotides not matched to a gene: 6. The CDR3 protein is CASSSDRDPYNEQFF. CDR3 DNA: TGTGCCAGCAGTTCGGACAGGGACCCGTACAATGAGCAGTTCTTC.

The rearrangement links TRBV7-2 to TRBJ1-1, with TRBD1 matching 7 bases. Germline V lookup: CDR1 SGHTA, CDR2 FQGNSA. The CDR3 length is 14 residues. Unmatched junction bases numbered 6, after V lost 5 bases and J lost 3 bases. The CDR3 is CTSSPQGGYTEAFF. CDR3 in DNA: TGTACCAGCAGCCCTCAGGGGGGGTACACTGAAGCTTTCTTT.

The table lists this clonotype with a few counts. CDR3 coding DNA: TGTGCCAGCAGTCCCCGAGCAGGAACTTACTCCTACAATGAGCAGTTCTTC. This sequence encodes CASSPRAGTYSYNEQFF. V gene TRBV7-2 combines with J gene TRBJ2-1; no definite D call. Germline CDR1 reads SGHTA; CDR2 reads FQGNSA. Deletions cut 6 bases from V and 0 bases from J, with 18 bases between. The CDR3 has 17 residues.